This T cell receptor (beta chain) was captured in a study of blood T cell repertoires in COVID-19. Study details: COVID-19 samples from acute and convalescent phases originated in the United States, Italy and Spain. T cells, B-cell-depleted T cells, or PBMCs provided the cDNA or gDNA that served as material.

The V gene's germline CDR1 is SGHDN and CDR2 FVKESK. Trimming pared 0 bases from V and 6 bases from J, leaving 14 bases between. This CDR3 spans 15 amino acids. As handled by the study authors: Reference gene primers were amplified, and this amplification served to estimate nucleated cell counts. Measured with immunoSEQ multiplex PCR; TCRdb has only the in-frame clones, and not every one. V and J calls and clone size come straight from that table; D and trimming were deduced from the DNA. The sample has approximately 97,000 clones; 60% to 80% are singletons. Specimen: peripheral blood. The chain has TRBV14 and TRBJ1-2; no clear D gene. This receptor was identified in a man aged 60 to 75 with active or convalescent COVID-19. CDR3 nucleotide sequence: TGTGCCAGCAGCCAAGAGAGAGTGCGGGGAGATGGCTACACCTTC. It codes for CASSQERVRGDGYTF. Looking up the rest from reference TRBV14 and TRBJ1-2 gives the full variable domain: EAGVTQFPSHSVIEKGQTVTLRCDPISGHDNLYWYRRVMGKEIKFLLHFVKESKQDESGMPNNRFLAERTGGTYSTLKVQPAELEDSGVYFCASSQERVRGDGYTFGSGTRLTVV.